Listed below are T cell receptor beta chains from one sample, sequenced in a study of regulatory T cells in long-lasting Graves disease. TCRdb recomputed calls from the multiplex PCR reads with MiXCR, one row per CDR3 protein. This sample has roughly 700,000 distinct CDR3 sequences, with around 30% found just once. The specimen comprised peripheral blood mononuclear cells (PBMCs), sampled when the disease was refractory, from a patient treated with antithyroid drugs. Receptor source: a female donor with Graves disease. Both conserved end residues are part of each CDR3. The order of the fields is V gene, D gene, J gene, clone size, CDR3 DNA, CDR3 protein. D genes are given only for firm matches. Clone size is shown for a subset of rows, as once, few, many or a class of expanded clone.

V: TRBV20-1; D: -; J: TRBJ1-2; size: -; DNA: TGCAGTGCTCTGACCGATTTTGGAAGGCTTGGCTACACCTTC; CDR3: CSALTDFGRLGYTF
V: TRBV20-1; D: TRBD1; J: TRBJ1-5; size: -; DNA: TGCAGTGCCGAGGCGACAGGGGGCAATCAGCCCCAGCATTTT; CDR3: CSAEATGGNQPQHF
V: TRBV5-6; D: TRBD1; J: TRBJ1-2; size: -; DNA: TGTGCCAGCAGCGACGGACAGGGGGCGTATGATGGCTACACCTTC; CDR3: CASSDGQGAYDGYTF
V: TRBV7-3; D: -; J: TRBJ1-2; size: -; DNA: TGTGCCAGCAGCGCCGGACCCCAGAACCATGGCTACACCTTC; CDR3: CASSAGPQNHGYTF
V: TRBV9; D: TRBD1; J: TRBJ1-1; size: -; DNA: TGTGCCAGCAGCTCAACGACAGGGATGTTCTCGGCGGAAGCTTTCTTT; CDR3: CASSSTTGMFSAEAFF
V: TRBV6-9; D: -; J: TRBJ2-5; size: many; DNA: TGTGCCAGCAGTTACGGGGCGGGAGAGACCCAGTACTTC; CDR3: CASSYGAGETQYF
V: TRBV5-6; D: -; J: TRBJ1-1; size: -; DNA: TGTGCCAGCAGCTTGGAGGTCAGGAGGAACACTGAAGCTTTCTTT; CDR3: CASSLEVRRNTEAFF
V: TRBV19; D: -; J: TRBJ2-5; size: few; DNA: TGTGCCAGTAGTATCCAGGAGCAAGAGACCCAGTACTTC; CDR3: CASSIQEQETQYF
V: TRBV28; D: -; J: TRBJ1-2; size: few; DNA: TGTGCCAGCCACCAGGGCGGCTCTAGGGGCTACACCTTC; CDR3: CASHQGGSRGYTF
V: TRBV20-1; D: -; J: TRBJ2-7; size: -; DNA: TGCAGTGCTAGCCCTACAGAACGCTACGAGCAGTACTTC; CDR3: CSASPTERYEQYF
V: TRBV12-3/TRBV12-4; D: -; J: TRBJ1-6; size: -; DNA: TGTGCCAGCAGCCCCCCCTATAATTCACCCCTCCACTTT; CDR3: CASSPPYNSPLHF
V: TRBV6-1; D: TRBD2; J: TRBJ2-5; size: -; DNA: TGTGCCAGCAGTGAATTATTGACTAGCGGGAGTGAGACCCAGTACTTC; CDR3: CASSELLTSGSETQYF
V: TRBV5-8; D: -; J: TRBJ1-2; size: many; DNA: TGTGCCAGCATCAATGGGGGGCTTGATAACTATGGCTACACCTTC; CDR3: CASINGGLDNYGYTF
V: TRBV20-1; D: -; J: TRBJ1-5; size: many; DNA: TGCAGTGCTCCTCCCCTCGGCAGGAAAAATCAGCCCCAGCATTTT; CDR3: CSAPPLGRKNQPQHF
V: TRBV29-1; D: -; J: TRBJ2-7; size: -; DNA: TGCAGCCCTACTTACGAGCAGTACTTC; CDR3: CSPTYEQYF
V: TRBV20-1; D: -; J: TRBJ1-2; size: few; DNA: TGCAGTGCTAGGAGAGGGACGTGGACTAACTATGGCTACACCTTC; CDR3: CSARRGTWTNYGYTF
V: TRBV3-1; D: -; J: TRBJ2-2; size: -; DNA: TGTGCCAGCAGCCCCCCCCGAAGCGGATCCACCGGGGAGCTGTTTTTT; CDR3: CASSPPRSGSTGELFF
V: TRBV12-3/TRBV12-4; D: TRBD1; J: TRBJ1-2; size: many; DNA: TGTGCCAGCAGTGCCCGGGACAGGGGGCTCGGTGGCTACACCTTC; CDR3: CASSARDRGLGGYTF
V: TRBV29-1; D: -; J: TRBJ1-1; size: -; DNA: TGCAGCGTTGCCCAGGCAATGAACACTGAAGCTTTCTTT; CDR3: CSVAQAMNTEAFF
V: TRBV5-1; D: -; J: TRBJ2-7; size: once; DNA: TGCGCCAGCAGCTGGTCCGGGGAGGTGGGCTACGAGCAGTACTTC; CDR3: CASSWSGEVGYEQYF
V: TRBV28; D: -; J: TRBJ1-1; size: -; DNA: TGTGCCACCGATCGATCCTCCATGAACACTGAAGCTTTCTTT; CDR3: CATDRSSMNTEAFF
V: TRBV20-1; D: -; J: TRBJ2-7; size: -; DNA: TGCAGTGCACCAGTGCCGGGGCAGCCGTACGAGCAGTACTTC; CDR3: CSAPVPGQPYEQYF
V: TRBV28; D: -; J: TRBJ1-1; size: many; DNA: TGTGCCAGCGGGTCCGGTCTGAACACTGAAGCTTTCTTT; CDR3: CASGSGLNTEAFF
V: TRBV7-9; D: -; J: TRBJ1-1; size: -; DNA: TGTGCCAGCAGACCGCCGGGGGATAGGGACACTGAAGCTTTCTTT; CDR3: CASRPPGDRDTEAFF
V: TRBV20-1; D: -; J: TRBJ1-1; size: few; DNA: TGCAGTGCTAGAGATCTACAGGGTTGGGACACTGAAGCTTTCTTT; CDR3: CSARDLQGWDTEAFF
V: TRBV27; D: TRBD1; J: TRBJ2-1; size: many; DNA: TGTGCCAGCAGTTTGACTGGACAGGGGGCTAGGAATGAGCAGTTCTTC; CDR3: CASSLTGQGARNEQFF
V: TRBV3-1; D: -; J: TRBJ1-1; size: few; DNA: TGTGCCAGCAGCCAAGATGGCGGGGGTGAAGCTTTCTTT; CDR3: CASSQDGGGEAFF
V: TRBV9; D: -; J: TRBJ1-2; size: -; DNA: TGTGCCAGCAGCGTAGTAAACGAGAACTATGGCTACACCTTC; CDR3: CASSVVNENYGYTF
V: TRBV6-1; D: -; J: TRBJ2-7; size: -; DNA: TGTGCCAGCAGTGAAGCGGGGTTTAGGGACGAGCAGTACTTC; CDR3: CASSEAGFRDEQYF
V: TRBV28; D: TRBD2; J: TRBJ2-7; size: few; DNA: TGTGCCAGCAGTTTCGTGTCGGGACTAGCGGTGTCCTACGAGCAGTACTTC; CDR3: CASSFVSGLAVSYEQYF
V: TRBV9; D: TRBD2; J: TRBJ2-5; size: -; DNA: TGTGCCAGCAGCATCGGACTAGCGGGAGAAGAGACCCAGTACTTC; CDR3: CASSIGLAGEETQYF
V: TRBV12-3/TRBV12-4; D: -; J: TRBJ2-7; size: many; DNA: TGTGCCAGCAGTTTAAACGGCGGGACGGGCGAGCAGTACTTC; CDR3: CASSLNGGTGEQYF
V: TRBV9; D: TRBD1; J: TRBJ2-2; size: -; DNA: TGTGCCAGCAGCGCCCGGACAGGGGGCGGTCACGGGGAGCTGTTTTTT; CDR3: CASSARTGGGHGELFF
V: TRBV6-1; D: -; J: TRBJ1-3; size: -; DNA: TGTGCCAGCAGTGAAGCGTTGGTCGCTGGAAACACCATATATTTT; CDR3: CASSEALVAGNTIYF
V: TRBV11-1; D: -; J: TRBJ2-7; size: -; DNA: TGTGCCAGCCAACGGGCCTTCAGGTCCTACGAGCAGTACTTC; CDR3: CASQRAFRSYEQYF
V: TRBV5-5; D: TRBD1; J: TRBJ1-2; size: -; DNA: TGTGCCAGCAGCTTGGTTATGGGGACAGATTTTAACTATGGCTACACCTTC; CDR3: CASSLVMGTDFNYGYTF
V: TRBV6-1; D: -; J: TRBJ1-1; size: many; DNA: TGTGCCAGCACGATGAACACTGAAGCTTTCTTT; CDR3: CASTMNTEAFF
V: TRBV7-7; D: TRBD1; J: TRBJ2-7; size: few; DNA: TGTGCCAGCGCTGTTGGGACAGGGAGGTTTTACGAGCAGTACTTC; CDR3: CASAVGTGRFYEQYF
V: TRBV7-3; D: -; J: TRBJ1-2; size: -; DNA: TGTGCCAGCAGCTTAGGCCCAGGGGATGGCTACACCTTC; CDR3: CASSLGPGDGYTF
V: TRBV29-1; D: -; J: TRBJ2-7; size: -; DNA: TGCAGCGTTGTGGATTGGGGCGGGTACTCCTACGAGCAGTACTTC; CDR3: CSVVDWGGYSYEQYF
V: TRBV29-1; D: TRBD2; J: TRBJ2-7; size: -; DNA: TGCAGCGTTGGAGGACTAGCGGGAGTCTATGGGCAGTACTTC; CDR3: CSVGGLAGVYGQYF
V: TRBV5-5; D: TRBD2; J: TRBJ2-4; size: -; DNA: TGTGCCAGCAGCGGCGGACTAGCAAAAAGCATTCAGTACTTC; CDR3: CASSGGLAKSIQYF
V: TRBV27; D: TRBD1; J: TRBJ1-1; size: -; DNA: TGTGCCAGCAGCCCCCTCGGGACAGGGGTAGGGAACACTGAAGCTTTCTTT; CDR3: CASSPLGTGVGNTEAFF
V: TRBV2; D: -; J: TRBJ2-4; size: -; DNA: TGTGCCAGCAGGCCGTACACCCGAAGCGGGCCCCTAGCCAAAAACATTCAGTACTTC; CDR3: CASRPYTRSGPLAKNIQYF
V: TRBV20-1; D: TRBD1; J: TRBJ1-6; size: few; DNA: TGCAGTGCTAGAGAGGGAACCACAGGGGGGAATTCACCCCTCCACTTT; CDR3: CSAREGTTGGNSPLHF
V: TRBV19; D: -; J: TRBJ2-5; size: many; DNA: TGTGCCAGCAGCACCCGGGAGACCCAGTACTTC; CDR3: CASSTRETQYF
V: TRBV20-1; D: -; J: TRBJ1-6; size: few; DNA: TGCAGTGAGGGGCAGGAGGGTTCACCCCTCCACTTT; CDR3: CSEGQEGSPLHF
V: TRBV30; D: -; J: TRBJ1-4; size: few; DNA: TGTGCCGGACACTTCAGAGGGGAAAAACTGTTTTTT; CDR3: CAGHFRGEKLFF
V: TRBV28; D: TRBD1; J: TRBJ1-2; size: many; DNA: TGTGCCACGAGAACAGGGGGCGAGAAAACTAACTATGGCTACACCTTC; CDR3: CATRTGGEKTNYGYTF
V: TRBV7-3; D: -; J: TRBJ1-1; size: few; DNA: TGTGCCAGCAGCTTAAGTCCCGCGGGTCGCGGTGAAGCTTTCTTT; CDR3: CASSLSPAGRGEAFF
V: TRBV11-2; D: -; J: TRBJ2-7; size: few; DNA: TGTGCCAGCAGCTCCGGGTACTACGAGCAGTACTTC; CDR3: CASSSGYYEQYF
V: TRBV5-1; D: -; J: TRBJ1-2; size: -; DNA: TGCGCCAGCAGCGTACAGGGTACGGAAGGCTACACCTTC; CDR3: CASSVQGTEGYTF
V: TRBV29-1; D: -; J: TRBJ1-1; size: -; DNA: TGCAGCGTTGGCAGTTCAGGGGCTATGAACACTGAAGCTTTCTTT; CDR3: CSVGSSGAMNTEAFF
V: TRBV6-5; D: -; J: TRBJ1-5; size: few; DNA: TGTGCCAGCAGTTACGAAAGAGGGGGAACACTCAGCAGTCAGCCCCAGCATTTT; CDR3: CASSYERGGTLSSQPQHF